These T cell receptor beta chains were read from a single sample in a study of post-analysis software for immune sequencing data. One entry per CDR3 protein, called by TCRdb with MiXCR from the PCR reads. The sample lists about 540,000 distinct CDR3 sequences, around a third occurring once. Material: blood. The receptors derive from a girl aged 2 to 17 with multiple sclerosis. CDR3s include the opening cysteine and the closing phenylalanine or tryptophan. Each record gives: clone size, J gene, D gene, V gene, CDR3 protein, CDR3 DNA. The D gene is left open where the match is weak. Rows may omit the clone size; those that give it use once, few, many or a size class.

abundance: -
j_gene: TRBJ1-2
d_gene: -
v_gene: TRBV5-6
CDR3aa: CASSPTGEVLYGYTF
CDR3nt: TGTGCCAGCAGCCCCACGGGAGAGGTGTTATATGGCTACACCTTC

abundance: few
j_gene: TRBJ2-7
d_gene: -
v_gene: TRBV4-1
CDR3aa: CASSHYLSGTSYEQYF
CDR3nt: TGCGCCAGCAGCCATTATCTTTCCGGGACCTCCTACGAGCAGTACTTC

abundance: -
j_gene: TRBJ2-6
d_gene: -
v_gene: TRBV4-1
CDR3aa: CASRHTGTGGSGANVRTF
CDR3nt: TGCGCCAGCAGGCACACCGGGACTGGGGGCTCTGGGGCCAACGTCCGGACTTTC

abundance: few
j_gene: TRBJ1-1
d_gene: -
v_gene: TRBV7-9
CDR3aa: CASRPAGGRDTEAFF
CDR3nt: TGTGCCAGCAGGCCGGCGGGGGGCCGGGACACTGAAGCTTTCTTT

abundance: many
j_gene: TRBJ2-7
d_gene: -
v_gene: TRBV5-1
CDR3aa: CASSLITGTSYEQYF
CDR3nt: TGCGCCAGCAGCTTGATCACCGGGACATCTTACGAGCAGTACTTC

abundance: -
j_gene: TRBJ1-1
d_gene: TRBD1
v_gene: TRBV18
CDR3aa: CASSSIAGTGVHTEAFF
CDR3nt: TGTGCCAGCTCGTCAATCGCCGGGACAGGGGTACACACTGAAGCTTTCTTT

abundance: -
j_gene: TRBJ1-2
d_gene: -
v_gene: TRBV13
CDR3aa: CASSDYRIGYTF
CDR3nt: TGTGCCAGCAGCGATTACAGGATTGGCTACACCTTC

abundance: -
j_gene: TRBJ1-6
d_gene: -
v_gene: TRBV4-1
CDR3aa: CAGSQDRGRSGNSPLHF
CDR3nt: TGCGCCGGCAGCCAAGATCGGGGCAGGTCGGGGAATTCACCCCTCCACTTT

abundance: -
j_gene: TRBJ1-5
d_gene: TRBD1
v_gene: TRBV2
CDR3aa: CASRETGKQPQHF
CDR3nt: TGTGCCAGCAGGGAGACAGGGAAACAGCCCCAGCATTTT

abundance: -
j_gene: TRBJ2-7
d_gene: -
v_gene: TRBV6-1
CDR3aa: CAAALRGYSYEQYF
CDR3nt: TGTGCCGCTGCACTCCGGGGCTACTCCTACGAGCAGTACTTC

abundance: -
j_gene: TRBJ1-1
d_gene: -
v_gene: TRBV6-6
CDR3aa: CASSYDGNTEAFF
CDR3nt: TGTGCCAGCAGTTACGACGGGAACACTGAAGCTTTCTTT

abundance: few
j_gene: TRBJ2-1
d_gene: -
v_gene: TRBV5-1
CDR3aa: CASSLWGEPYNEQFF
CDR3nt: TGCGCCAGCAGCTTGTGGGGGGAACCCTACAATGAGCAGTTCTTC

abundance: few
j_gene: TRBJ1-1
d_gene: TRBD1
v_gene: TRBV4-1
CDR3aa: CASSQTTGTHTEAFF
CDR3nt: TGCGCCAGCAGCCAAACGACAGGGACCCACACTGAAGCTTTCTTT

abundance: few
j_gene: TRBJ2-3
d_gene: -
v_gene: TRBV5-6
CDR3aa: CASSLLAEGGDTQYF
CDR3nt: TGTGCCAGCAGCTTGTTGGCGGAGGGGGGAGATACGCAGTATTTT

abundance: -
j_gene: TRBJ2-1
d_gene: -
v_gene: TRBV15
CDR3aa: CATSAPGAGLDNEQFF
CDR3nt: TGTGCCACCAGCGCCCCCGGGGCAGGGCTGGACAATGAGCAGTTCTTC

abundance: -
j_gene: TRBJ2-1
d_gene: TRBD2
v_gene: TRBV2
CDR3aa: CASRKSLADRRNEQFF
CDR3nt: TGTGCCAGCAGGAAGAGCCTAGCGGACCGCCGCAATGAGCAGTTCTTC

abundance: -
j_gene: TRBJ2-5
d_gene: -
v_gene: TRBV6-1
CDR3aa: CASRLSPKGRVQETQYF
CDR3nt: TGTGCCAGCAGGCTATCCCCTAAGGGGCGCGTCCAAGAGACCCAGTACTTC

abundance: few
j_gene: TRBJ2-3
d_gene: TRBD2
v_gene: TRBV20-1
CDR3aa: CSASSGGFTDTQYF
CDR3nt: TGCAGTGCCAGCAGCGGGGGTTTCACAGATACGCAGTATTTT

abundance: many
j_gene: TRBJ2-5
d_gene: -
v_gene: TRBV13
CDR3aa: CASRRGPVEETQYF
CDR3nt: TGTGCCAGCAGACGGGGGCCAGTGGAAGAGACCCAGTACTTC

abundance: few
j_gene: TRBJ1-2
d_gene: -
v_gene: TRBV12-3/TRBV12-4
CDR3aa: CASSLTESYGYTF
CDR3nt: TGTGCCAGCAGTTTGACAGAGAGCTATGGCTACACCTTC

abundance: -
j_gene: TRBJ2-3
d_gene: TRBD2
v_gene: TRBV7-2
CDR3aa: CASSYQRGGTDTQYF
CDR3nt: TGTGCCAGCAGCTATCAGCGGGGGGGGACGGATACGCAGTATTTT

abundance: -
j_gene: TRBJ2-1
d_gene: TRBD2
v_gene: TRBV7-2
CDR3aa: CASSQSGGPFF
CDR3nt: TGTGCCAGCAGCCAGAGCGGGGGCCCGTTCTTC

abundance: -
j_gene: TRBJ2-1
d_gene: -
v_gene: TRBV6-2/TRBV6-3
CDR3aa: CASSYVLYNEQFF
CDR3nt: TGTGCCAGCAGTTATGTCCTATACAATGAGCAGTTCTTC

abundance: few
j_gene: TRBJ2-3
d_gene: -
v_gene: TRBV10-2
CDR3aa: CASSQSTSTDTQYF
CDR3nt: TGCGCCAGCAGTCAGTCTACTAGCACAGATACGCAGTATTTT

abundance: -
j_gene: TRBJ2-5
d_gene: -
v_gene: TRBV20-1
CDR3aa: CSASRDGQETQYF
CDR3nt: TGCAGTGCTAGTCGGGACGGGCAAGAGACCCAGTACTTC

abundance: -
j_gene: TRBJ1-4
d_gene: -
v_gene: TRBV5-4
CDR3aa: CASSWGGEKLFF
CDR3nt: TGTGCCAGCAGTTGGGGGGGGGAAAAACTGTTTTTT

abundance: -
j_gene: TRBJ2-1
d_gene: -
v_gene: TRBV2
CDR3aa: CASSVTYEQFF
CDR3nt: TGTGCCAGCAGTGTGACTTATGAGCAGTTCTTC

abundance: few
j_gene: TRBJ2-6
d_gene: -
v_gene: TRBV11-2
CDR3aa: CASSLGTFRSGANVLTF
CDR3nt: TGTGCCAGCAGCCTGGGGACTTTTCGCTCTGGGGCCAACGTCCTGACTTTC

abundance: few
j_gene: TRBJ2-4
d_gene: -
v_gene: TRBV10-3
CDR3aa: CAISESLQTIQYF
CDR3nt: TGTGCCATCAGTGAGTCACTACAGACCATTCAGTACTTC

abundance: -
j_gene: TRBJ2-5
d_gene: -
v_gene: TRBV6-6
CDR3aa: CASSWGGDTLDQETQYF
CDR3nt: TGTGCCAGCAGTTGGGGGGGGGACACTCTTGACCAAGAGACCCAGTACTTC

abundance: -
j_gene: TRBJ1-1
d_gene: -
v_gene: TRBV12-3/TRBV12-4
CDR3aa: CASSPFTEMNTEAFF
CDR3nt: TGTGCCAGCAGTCCCTTCACAGAGATGAACACTGAAGCTTTCTTT

abundance: -
j_gene: TRBJ1-5
d_gene: TRBD1
v_gene: TRBV18
CDR3aa: CASSPYGTGLDQPQHF
CDR3nt: TGTGCCAGCTCACCATACGGGACAGGGTTGGATCAGCCCCAGCATTTT

abundance: -
j_gene: TRBJ2-3
d_gene: -
v_gene: TRBV7-9
CDR3aa: CASSLDRVTQYF
CDR3nt: TGTGCCAGCAGCTTAGACAGGGTAACGCAGTATTTT

abundance: few
j_gene: TRBJ1-2
d_gene: -
v_gene: TRBV6-2/TRBV6-3
CDR3aa: CASSYGQGHGYTF
CDR3nt: TGTGCCAGCAGTTACGGTCAGGGGCATGGCTACACCTTC

abundance: -
j_gene: TRBJ2-3
d_gene: -
v_gene: TRBV20-1
CDR3aa: CSARANGTGTFSRGYF
CDR3nt: TGCAGTGCTAGAGCAAACGGGACTGGAACCTTCAGTCGTGGGTATTTT

abundance: few
j_gene: TRBJ2-7
d_gene: TRBD1
v_gene: TRBV6-1
CDR3aa: CASSGTTGERSYEQYF
CDR3nt: TGTGCCAGCAGTGGTACCACAGGGGAAAGAAGCTACGAGCAGTACTTC

abundance: few
j_gene: TRBJ2-5
d_gene: -
v_gene: TRBV11-2
CDR3aa: CASSRTSAGQETQYF
CDR3nt: TGTGCCAGCAGCAGGACCTCCGCGGGTCAAGAGACCCAGTACTTC

abundance: -
j_gene: TRBJ2-3
d_gene: TRBD2
v_gene: TRBV20-1
CDR3aa: CSARINRDYTDTQYF
CDR3nt: TGCAGTGCTAGGATAAACCGGGACTACACAGATACGCAGTATTTT

abundance: -
j_gene: TRBJ1-6
d_gene: TRBD1
v_gene: TRBV20-1
CDR3aa: CSASFPGQGYNSPLHF
CDR3nt: TGCAGTGCTAGCTTCCCGGGACAGGGGTATAATTCACCCCTCCACTTT

abundance: few
j_gene: TRBJ1-5
d_gene: -
v_gene: TRBV10-3
CDR3aa: CAISVEGDQPQHF
CDR3nt: TGTGCCATCAGTGTGGAGGGGGATCAGCCCCAGCATTTT

abundance: -
j_gene: TRBJ2-7
d_gene: -
v_gene: TRBV11-2
CDR3aa: CASSLESAYEQYF
CDR3nt: TGTGCCAGCAGCTTAGAGTCAGCCTACGAGCAGTACTTC

abundance: few
j_gene: TRBJ2-3
d_gene: TRBD2
v_gene: TRBV5-1
CDR3aa: CASSSTSGGSTDTQYF
CDR3nt: TGCGCCAGCAGCTCGACTAGCGGGGGATCCACAGATACGCAGTATTTT

abundance: -
j_gene: TRBJ2-3
d_gene: TRBD2
v_gene: TRBV4-1
CDR3aa: CASSQDRAGGMTDTQYF
CDR3nt: TGCGCCAGCAGCCAAGATCGCGCGGGGGGGATGACAGATACGCAGTATTTT

abundance: -
j_gene: TRBJ2-3
d_gene: TRBD2
v_gene: TRBV5-1
CDR3aa: CASSVGGAGVFTDTQYF
CDR3nt: TGCGCCAGCAGCGTCGGGGGAGCGGGGGTCTTCACAGATACGCAGTATTTT

abundance: few
j_gene: TRBJ1-5
d_gene: -
v_gene: TRBV5-6
CDR3aa: CASSLVGLQPQHF
CDR3nt: TGTGCCAGCAGCTTAGTCGGGCTTCAGCCCCAGCATTTT

abundance: -
j_gene: TRBJ2-7
d_gene: TRBD1
v_gene: TRBV7-9
CDR3aa: CASSLGRTGSYEQYF
CDR3nt: TGTGCCAGCAGCTTAGGGCGGACAGGGTCCTACGAGCAGTACTTC

abundance: few
j_gene: TRBJ2-5
d_gene: -
v_gene: TRBV11-2
CDR3aa: CASSLVWQETQYF
CDR3nt: TGTGCCAGCAGCTTAGTGTGGCAAGAGACCCAGTACTTC

abundance: many
j_gene: TRBJ2-1
d_gene: -
v_gene: TRBV7-2
CDR3aa: CASSLDGVEQFF
CDR3nt: TGTGCCAGCAGCTTAGATGGGGTTGAGCAGTTCTTC

abundance: -
j_gene: TRBJ2-3
d_gene: -
v_gene: TRBV2
CDR3aa: CASSDSGGSTDTQYF
CDR3nt: TGTGCCAGCAGTGATTCGGGCGGGAGCACAGATACGCAGTATTTT